The T cell receptor beta chain described here comes from a study of CD8 T cells in Susac syndrome. This CDR3 is 12 amino acids long. CDR1 SQVTM and CDR2 ANQGSEA come from the germline V gene. Trimming took 5 bases from V and 5 from J, leaving 12 bases between them. Both CD4+ and CD8+ T cells were negatively isolated, and TEMRA cells underwent FACS enrichment. After extraction with the RNeasy kit, about 0.5 to 1 ug of the RNA was reverse transcribed using random hexamers. Amplification of TCR beta CDR3 was carried out by immunoSEQ multiplex PCR, which covered 54 Vbeta and 13 Jbeta segments. A single record per CDR3 protein comes from TCRdb applying MiXCR to the immunoSEQ multiplex PCR reads. This sample has around 300,000 distinct CDR3 sequences, with roughly 85% found just once.

The chain has TRBV29-1 and TRBJ2-5, with a weak D call TRBD1 (6 bases). The sequence derives from a human donor with multiple sclerosis. The sample comprised CD8+ T cells from PBMCs. The CDR3 loop reads CSVPRQGETQYF. The CDR3 region has the DNA TGCAGCGTTCCCCGCCAGGGGGAGACCCAGTACTTC.